This TCR beta chain originates from a study of cytomegalovirus exposure and HLA in healthy donors. Germline assignment: CDR1 SGDLS and CDR2 YYNGEE. The length of the CDR3 is 13 residues. The J segment lost 13 bases and the V segment lost 4 bases, leaving 9 bases of the junction unmatched. The PCR used 60 Vbeta and 13 Jbeta primers. Profiled with immunoSEQ multiplex PCR; TCRdb holds only in-frame clones, not every one. This table has 60,000 to 70,000 clones, approximately 71% appearing once. The sequence was obtained from a woman aged 40-49 years in good health and CMV-seropositive. This sequence joins TRBV9 and TRBJ2-1; 9 bases map to TRBD1. Sequencing was carried out using PBMCs. CDR3 coding DNA: TGTGCCAGCAGCCTGACAGGGGGGACGGACCAGTTCTTC. Translating it yields CASSLTGGTDQFF.